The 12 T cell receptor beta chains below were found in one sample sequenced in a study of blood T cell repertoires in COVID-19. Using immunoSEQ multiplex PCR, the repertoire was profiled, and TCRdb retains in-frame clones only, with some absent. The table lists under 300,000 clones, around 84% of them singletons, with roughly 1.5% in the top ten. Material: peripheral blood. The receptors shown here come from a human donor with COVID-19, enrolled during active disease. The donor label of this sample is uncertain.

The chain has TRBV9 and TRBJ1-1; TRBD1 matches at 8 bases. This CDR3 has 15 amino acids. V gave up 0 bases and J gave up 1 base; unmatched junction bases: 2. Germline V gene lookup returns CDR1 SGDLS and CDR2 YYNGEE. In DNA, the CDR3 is TGTGCCAGCAGCGTAGGGACAGGGCAGAACACTGAAGCTTTCTTT. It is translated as CASSVGTGQNTEAFF.

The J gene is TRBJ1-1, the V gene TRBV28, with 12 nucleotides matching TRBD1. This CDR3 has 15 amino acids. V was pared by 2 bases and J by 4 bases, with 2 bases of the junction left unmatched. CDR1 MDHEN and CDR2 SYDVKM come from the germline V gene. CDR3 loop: CASSLGGQGATEAFF. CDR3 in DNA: TGTGCCAGCAGTTTAGGGGGACAGGGGGCCACTGAAGCTTTCTTT. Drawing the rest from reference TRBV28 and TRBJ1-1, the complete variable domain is DVKVTQSSRYLVKRTGEKVFLECVQDMDHENMFWYRQDPGLGLRLIYFSYDVKMKEKGDIPEGYSVSREKKERFSLILESASTNQTSMYLCASSLGGQGATEAFFGQGTRLTVV.

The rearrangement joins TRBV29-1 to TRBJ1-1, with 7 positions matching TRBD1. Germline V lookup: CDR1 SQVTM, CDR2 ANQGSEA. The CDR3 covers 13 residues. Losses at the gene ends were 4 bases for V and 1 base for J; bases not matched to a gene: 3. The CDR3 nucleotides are TGCAGCGTTGCGGCAGGGGGGAACACTGAAGCTTTCTTT. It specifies CSVAAGGNTEAFF. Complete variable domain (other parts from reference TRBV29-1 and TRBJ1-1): SAVISQKPSRDICQRGTSLTIQCQVDSQVTMMFWYRQQPGQSLTLIATANQGSEATYESGFVIDKFPISRPNLTFSTLTVSNMSPEDSSIYLCSVAAGGNTEAFFGQGTRLTVV.

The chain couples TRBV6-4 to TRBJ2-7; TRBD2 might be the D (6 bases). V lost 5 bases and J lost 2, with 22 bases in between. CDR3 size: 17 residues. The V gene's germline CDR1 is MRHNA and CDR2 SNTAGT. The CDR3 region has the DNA TGTGCCAGCAGTCCCTCCCTGGGTGGGGGGAGCCCCTACGAGCAGTACTTC. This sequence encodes CASSPSLGGGSPYEQYF.

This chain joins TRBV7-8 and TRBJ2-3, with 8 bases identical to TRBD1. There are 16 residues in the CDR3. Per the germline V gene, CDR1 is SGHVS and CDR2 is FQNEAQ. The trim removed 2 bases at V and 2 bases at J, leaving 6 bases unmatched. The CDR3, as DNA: TGTGCCAGCAGCTTACAAACAGGGGGATCCACAGATACGCAGTATTTT. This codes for CASSLQTGGSTDTQYF.

The CDR3 DNA sequence: TGTGCCAGCCGGGTGACAGGGGGCAGGGACGAGCAGTACTTC. Protein: CASRVTGGRDEQYF. The chain uses TRBV2 and TRBJ2-7, with TRBD1 matching over 10 bases. CDR3 length equals 14 residues. Trimming at V came to 8 bases and at J to 5 bases, leaving 9 bases not matched to a gene. CDR1 is SNHLY and CDR2 is FYNNEI in the germline V gene.

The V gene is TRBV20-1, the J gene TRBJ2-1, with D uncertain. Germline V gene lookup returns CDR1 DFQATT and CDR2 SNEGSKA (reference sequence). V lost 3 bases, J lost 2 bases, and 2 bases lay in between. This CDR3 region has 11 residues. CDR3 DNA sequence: TGCAGTGCTAGCGCCTACAATGAGCAGTTCTTC. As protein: CSASAYNEQFF.

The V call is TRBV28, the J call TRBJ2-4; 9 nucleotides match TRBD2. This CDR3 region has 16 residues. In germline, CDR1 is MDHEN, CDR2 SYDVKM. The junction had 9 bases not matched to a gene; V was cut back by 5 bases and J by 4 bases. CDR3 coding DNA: TGTGCCAGCAGTGAATCGGGCGGGAGGGCTAAAAACATTCAGTACTTC. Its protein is CASSESGGRAKNIQYF. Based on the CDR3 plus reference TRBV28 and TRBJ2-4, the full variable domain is DVKVTQSSRYLVKRTGEKVFLECVQDMDHENMFWYRQDPGLGLRLIYFSYDVKMKEKGDIPEGYSVSREKKERFSLILESASTNQTSMYLCASSESGGRAKNIQYFGAGTRLSVL.

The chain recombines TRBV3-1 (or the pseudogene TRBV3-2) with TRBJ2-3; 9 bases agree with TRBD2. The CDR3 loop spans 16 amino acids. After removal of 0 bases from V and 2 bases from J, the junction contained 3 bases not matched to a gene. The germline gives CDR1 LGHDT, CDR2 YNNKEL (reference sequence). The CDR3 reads CASSQDQRGATDTQYF. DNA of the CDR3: TGTGCCAGCAGCCAAGACCAGCGGGGGGCCACAGATACGCAGTATTTT.

The CDR3 loop reads CAISGRSSYNEQFF. For the CDR3, the DNA is TGTGCCATCAGTGGTAGGAGCTCCTACAATGAGCAGTTCTTC. This sequence joins TRBV10-3 and TRBJ2-1; no clear D. Trimming stripped 4 bases from V and 0 bases from J, with 7 bases between. The CDR3 spans 14 residues. CDR1 ENHRY and CDR2 SYGVKD come from the germline V gene.

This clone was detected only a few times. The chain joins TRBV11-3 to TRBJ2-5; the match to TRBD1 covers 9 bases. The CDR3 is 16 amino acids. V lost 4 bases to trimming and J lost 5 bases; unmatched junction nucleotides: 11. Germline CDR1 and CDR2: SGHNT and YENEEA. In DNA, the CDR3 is TGTGCCAGCAGCTCCTCCGGGACAGGGATACGGGAGACCCAGTACTTC. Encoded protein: CASSSSGTGIRETQYF.

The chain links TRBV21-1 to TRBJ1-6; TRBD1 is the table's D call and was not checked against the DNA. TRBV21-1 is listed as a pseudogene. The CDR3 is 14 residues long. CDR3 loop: CASSPYRGNSPLHF. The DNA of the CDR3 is TGTGCCAGCAGTCCTTACAGGGGAAATTCACCCCTCCACTTT.